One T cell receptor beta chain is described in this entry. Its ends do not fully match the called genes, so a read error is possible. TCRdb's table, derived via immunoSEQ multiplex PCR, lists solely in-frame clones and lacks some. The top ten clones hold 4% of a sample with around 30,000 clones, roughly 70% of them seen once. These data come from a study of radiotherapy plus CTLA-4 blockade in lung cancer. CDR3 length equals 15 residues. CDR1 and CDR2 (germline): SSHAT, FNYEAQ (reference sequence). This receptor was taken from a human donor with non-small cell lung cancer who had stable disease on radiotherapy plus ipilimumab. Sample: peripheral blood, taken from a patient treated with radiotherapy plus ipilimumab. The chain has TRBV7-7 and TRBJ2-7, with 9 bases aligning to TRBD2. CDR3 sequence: CASSPGLAGAYEQYF. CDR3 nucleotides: TGTGCTAGCAGCCCAGGTTTAGCGGGAGCATACGAGCAGTACTTC.